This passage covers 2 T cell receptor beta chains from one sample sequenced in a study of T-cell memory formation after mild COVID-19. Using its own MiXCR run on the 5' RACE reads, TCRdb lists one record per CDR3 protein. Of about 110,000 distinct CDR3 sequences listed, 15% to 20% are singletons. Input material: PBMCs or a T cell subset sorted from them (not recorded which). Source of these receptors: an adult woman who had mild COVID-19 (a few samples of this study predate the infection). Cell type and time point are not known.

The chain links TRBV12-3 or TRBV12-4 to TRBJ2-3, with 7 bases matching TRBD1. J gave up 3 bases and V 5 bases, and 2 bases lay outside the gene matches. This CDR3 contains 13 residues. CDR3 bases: TGTGCCAGCAGTGACAGGGCGACAGATACGCAGTATTTT. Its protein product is CASSDRATDTQYF.

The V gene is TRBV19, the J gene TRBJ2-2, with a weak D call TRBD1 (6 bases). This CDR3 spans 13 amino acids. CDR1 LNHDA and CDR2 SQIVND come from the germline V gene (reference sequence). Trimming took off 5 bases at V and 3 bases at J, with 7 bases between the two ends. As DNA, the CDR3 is TGTGCCAGTAGTTCAGGGGACACCGGGGAGCTGTTTTTT. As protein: CASSSGDTGELFF.